This T cell receptor (beta chain) appears in the sequencing data of a study of CD8+ T cells in alopecia areata. Study-level background: Treated patients took oral tofacitinib at 5 to 10 mg twice daily. Study results and limitations: Having one nonresponder leaves uncertain how baseline CD8+ expansion relates to response.

The treatment is: oral pan-JAK inhibitor, 5-10 mg twice daily. T lymphocytes (CD4+ and CD8+) were sorted from PBMCs. As to this clone: Antigen specificity is unknown.

This CDR3 has 12 amino acids. Looked up from germline, CDR1 is MNHNS and CDR2 is SASEGT. Trimming left V 1 base short and J 3 bases short, with 2 bases between. cDNA reverse transcribed from extracted RNA served as the sequencing template. Using immunoSEQ multiplex PCR, the repertoire was profiled, and TCRdb retains in-frame clones only, with some absent. The sample holds about 170,000 clones, around 58% seen once. Material: CD4+ T cells sorted from blood, obtained at approximately week 56, from a patient treated with tofacitinib. V and J are TRBV6-1 and TRBJ2-3; D remains ambiguous. The origin of this receptor is a human donor with alopecia areata. CDR3 coding DNA: TGTGCCAGCAGTGAAGTAACAGATACGCAGTATTTT. Residues: CASSEVTDTQYF.